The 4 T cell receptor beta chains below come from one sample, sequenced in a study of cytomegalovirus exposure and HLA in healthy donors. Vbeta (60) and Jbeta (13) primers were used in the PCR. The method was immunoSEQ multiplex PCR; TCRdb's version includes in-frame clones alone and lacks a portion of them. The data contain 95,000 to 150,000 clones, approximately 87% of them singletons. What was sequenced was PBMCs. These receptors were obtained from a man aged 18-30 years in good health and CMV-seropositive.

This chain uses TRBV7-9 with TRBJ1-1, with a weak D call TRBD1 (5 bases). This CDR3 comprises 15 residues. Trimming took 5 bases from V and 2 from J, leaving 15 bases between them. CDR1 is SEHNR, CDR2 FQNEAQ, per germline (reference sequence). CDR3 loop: CASSPNGHLNTEAFF. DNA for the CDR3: TGTGCCAGCAGCCCCAACGGACACCTTAACACTGAAGCTTTCTTT.

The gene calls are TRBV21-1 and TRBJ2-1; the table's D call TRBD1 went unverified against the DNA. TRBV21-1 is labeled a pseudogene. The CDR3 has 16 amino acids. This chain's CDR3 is CASSKETPGQTNEQFF. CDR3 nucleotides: TGTGCCAGCAGCAAGGAGACACCAGGACAGACGAATGAGCAGTTCTTC.

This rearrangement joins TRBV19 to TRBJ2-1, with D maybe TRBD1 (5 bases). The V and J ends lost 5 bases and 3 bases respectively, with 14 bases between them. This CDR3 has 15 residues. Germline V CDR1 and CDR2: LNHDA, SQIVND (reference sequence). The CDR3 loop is CASSPTGKFYNEQFF. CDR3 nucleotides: TGTGCCAGTAGTCCCACAGGAAAGTTCTACAATGAGCAGTTCTTC.

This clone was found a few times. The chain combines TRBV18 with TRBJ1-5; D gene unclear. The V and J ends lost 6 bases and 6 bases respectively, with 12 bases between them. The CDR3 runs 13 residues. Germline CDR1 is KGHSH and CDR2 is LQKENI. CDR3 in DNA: TGTGCCAGCTCGACTTCTCACGTTCAGCCCCAGCATTTT. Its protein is CASSTSHVQPQHF. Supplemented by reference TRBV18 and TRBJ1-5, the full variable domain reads NAGVMQNPRHLVRRRGQEARLRCSPMKGHSHVYWYRQLPEEGLKFMVYLQKENIIDESGMPKERFSAEFPKEGPSILRIQQVVRGDSAAYFCASSTSHVQPQHFGDGTRLSIL.